This T cell receptor beta chain was retrieved from a study of tissue T cells after allogeneic stem cell transplantation. The time point here: mouse harvest day 14 after allogeneic transplant. Tail vein injection delivered 10^7 T-cell-depleted bone marrow cells and 10^6 splenic CD5+ T cells. This clone was seen more than once but under ten times. The antigen is not known. Gene names are mouse gene names. Regarding the study as a whole: Anatomically similar tissues had similar TCR repertoires within each patient.

Measured with immunoSEQ multiplex PCR; TCRdb has only the in-frame clones, and not every one. The sample shows approximately 4,000 clones, approximately 45% of them seen only once. The sequencing input was lymph node tissue. The origin of this receptor is a female BALB/c mouse given C57BL/6 T cells with graft-versus-host disease after an allogeneic hematopoietic cell transplant.

The CDR3 sequence is CAWSQNTLYF. CDR3 bases read: TGTGCCTGGAGTCAAAATACGCTCTAT. The V and J genes are TRBV31 and TRBJ1-3; D gene ambiguous. The read falls 1 residue short of the CDR3 end, and the missing part is taken from the germline J gene. The length of the CDR3 is 10 residues. Trimming cost V 1 base and J 6 bases, with 1 base left between them. Germline loops: CDR1 GKSSPN, CDR2 SITVG.